The 32 T cell receptor beta chains below come from one sample, sequenced in a study of OX40 agonist ivuxolimab in advanced cancers. Only in-frame clones appear in the TCRdb table, and some are missing; sequencing was by immunoSEQ multiplex PCR. Among approximately 76,000 clones listed, about nine tenths were seen once. Material: CD4+ or CD8+ T cells sorted from blood, obtained in a trial of the OX40 agonist ivuxolimab. These receptors originate from an adult with an advanced solid tumor such as melanoma, head and neck, liver or kidney cancer.

This clone came up once. The chain is built from TRBV30 and TRBJ1-5, with TRBD1 identical over 10 bases. Trimming at V came to 3 bases and at J to 4 bases, leaving 6 bases not matched to a gene. Germline V lookup: CDR1 GTSNPN, CDR2 SVGIG (reference sequence). The CDR3 extends over 15 amino acids. For the CDR3, the DNA is TGTGCCTGGAGCGGGGGGACAGGGGCGAATCAGCCCCAGCATTTT. Translating it yields CAWSGGTGANQPQHF. Looking up the rest from reference TRBV30 and TRBJ1-5 gives the full variable domain: SQTIHQWPATLVQPVGSPLSLECTVEGTSNPNLYWYRQAAGRGLQLLFYSVGIGQISSEVPQNLSASRPQDRQFILSSKKLLLSDSGFYLCAWSGGTGANQPQHFGDGTRLSIL.

The chain recombines TRBV6-5 with TRBJ1-2, with D possibly matching TRBD1 (6 bases). CDR3 length equals 16 residues. Germline CDR1 and CDR2: MNHEY and SVGAGI. The germline V and J ends were trimmed by 2 bases and 7 bases, with 20 bases remaining between them. CDR3 DNA sequence: TGTGCCAGCAGTTACCGACCCACCACAGGGCAGGGTGGCTACACCTTC. Translating gives CASSYRPTTGQGGYTF.

This clone has just one count. In DNA, the CDR3 is TGTGCCAGTAGTATAGATCGCCTAGTTTACGGTGAGCAGTTCTTC. Its translation: CASSIDRLVYGEQFF. This sequence joins TRBV19 and TRBJ2-1; D gene unclear. V lost 0 bases and J 9 bases, leaving 15 bases between the germline ends. The CDR3 spans 15 residues. Germline-derived CDR1 and CDR2 are LNHDA and SQIVND (reference sequence).

The V gene is TRBV6-4, the J gene TRBJ1-1; D not resolved. The CDR3 contains 13 residues. Germline CDR1 MRHNA, CDR2 SNTAGT. Trimming pared 2 bases from V and 4 bases from J, leaving 8 bases between. This chain's CDR3 is CASSDDGRTEAFF. The CDR3 DNA is TGTGCCAGCAGTGACGACGGACGCACTGAAGCTTTCTTT.

The chain is built from TRBV20-1 and TRBJ1-4; no firm D call. V was shortened by 0 bases and J by 8 bases, with 4 bases between the two germline ends. Germline V gene lookup returns CDR1 DFQATT and CDR2 SNEGSKA (reference sequence). The CDR3 contains 11 residues. The CDR3 sequence is CSARDQEKLFF. CDR3 nucleotides: TGCAGTGCTAGAGATCAGGAAAAACTGTTTTTT.

V gene TRBV15 combines with J gene TRBJ2-5, with 12 bases that match TRBD1. The germline V gene has CDR1 LNHNV and CDR2 YYDKDF (reference sequence). There are 14 residues in the CDR3. J gave up 5 bases and V 5 bases, and 3 bases lay outside the gene matches. CDR3 protein: CATSAGQGAETQYF. CDR3 in DNA: TGTGCCACCAGCGCGGGACAGGGGGCCGAGACCCAGTACTTC.

The rearrangement links TRBV6-5 to TRBJ2-7; 8 bases align to TRBD1. Per the germline V gene, CDR1 is MNHEY and CDR2 is SVGAGI. The CDR3 extends over 14 amino acids. With 2 bases clipped from V and 0 bases from J, the junction kept 0 bases outside the gene matches. This CDR3 reads CASSYQGASYEQYF. The CDR3 DNA reads as TGTGCCAGCAGTTACCAGGGGGCCTCCTACGAGCAGTACTTC.

The chain is built from TRBV6-6 and TRBJ2-5; D might be TRBD1 (6 bases). The V end was cut by 6 bases, the J end by 2 bases, with 19 bases between. Germline CDR1 and CDR2: MNHNY and SVGAGI (reference sequence). This CDR3 comprises 16 residues. CDR3 sequence (DNA): TGTGCCAGCAGCCTAGGGGGTACAGGGCAACAAGAGACCCAGTACTTC. The encoded protein is CASSLGGTGQQETQYF.

The genes are TRBV28 and TRBJ2-7, with D possibly TRBD1 on 5 matching bases. The CDR3 has 11 amino acids. Trimming pared 8 bases from V and 6 bases from J, leaving 11 bases between. The germline CDR1 and CDR2 sequences are MDHEN and SYDVKM. The CDR3 region has the DNA TGTGCCAGCGGGCTGCAGGGCGAGCAGTACTTC. This translates into CASGLQGEQYF. Supplemented by reference TRBV28 and TRBJ2-7, the full variable domain reads DVKVTQSSRYLVKRTGEKVFLECVQDMDHENMFWYRQDPGLGLRLIYFSYDVKMKEKGDIPEGYSVSREKKERFSLILESASTNQTSMYLCASGLQGEQYFGPGTRLTVT.

The chain is built from TRBV6-1 and TRBJ2-7, with 7 bases aligning to TRBD1. The CDR3 contains 15 residues. The V gene's germline CDR1 is MNHNS and CDR2 SASEGT. Trimming at V came to 10 bases and at J to 2 bases, leaving 14 bases not matched to a gene. The CDR3 nucleotides are TGTGCCACTACGGCGACAGGGACCCCCCCCTACGAGCAGTACTTC. This gives the protein CATTATGTPPYEQYF.

This clone was counted a single time. The chain employs TRBV6-1 and TRBJ1-2; D is unclear. V was cut by 2 bases and J by 7 bases, with 14 bases left in between. This CDR3 region has 14 residues. The germline CDR1 and CDR2 sequences are MNHNS and SASEGT. Written as DNA, the CDR3 is TGTGCCAGCAGTGAATCGGGGTCTATAGGTGGCTACACCTTC. Amino acid sequence: CASSESGSIGGYTF.

The rearrangement joins TRBV18 to TRBJ2-1; D is ambiguous. Trimming took 0 bases from V and 2 from J, leaving 14 bases between them. Germline CDR1 reads KGHSH; CDR2 reads LQKENI. This CDR3 contains 17 residues. CDR3 DNA: TGTGCCAGCTCACCACCCCTGGCGAGAACTACCTACAATGAGCAGTTCTTC. Translation: CASSPPLARTTYNEQFF.

The chain employs TRBV15 and TRBJ1-1; the D gene is possibly TRBD1 (5 bases). This CDR3 has 15 amino acids. Germline lookup yields CDR1 LNHNV and CDR2 YYDKDF (reference sequence). Trimming pared 0 bases from V and 0 bases from J, leaving 8 bases between. CDR3: CATSRDRGMNTEAFF. The CDR3 DNA reads as TGTGCCACCAGCAGAGATCGGGGGATGAACACTGAAGCTTTCTTT.

A note on this clone: Other nucleotide sequences in the sample specify the same CDR3. This CDR3 is CASSQGYEQYF. The CDR3 DNA reads as TGTGCCAGCAGCCAGGGCTACGAGCAGTACTTC. The chain is built from TRBV28 and TRBJ2-7, with D possibly TRBD1 on 5 matching bases. Trimming pared 6 bases from V and 3 bases from J, leaving 6 bases between. CDR3 length: 11 residues. CDR1 MDHEN and CDR2 SYDVKM come from the germline V gene.

The CDR3 nucleotides are TGTGCCAGCAGGGCTTCAGGGGGAGGCACTGAAGCTTTCTTT. Residues: CASRASGGGTEAFF. The V gene is TRBV6-4, the J gene TRBJ1-1; 7 positions match TRBD1. Germline V gene sequence: CDR1 MRHNA, CDR2 SNTAGT. The CDR3 runs 14 residues. J was trimmed by 4 bases and V by 6 bases; bases with no gene match: 8.

Comment on this clone: Relative to the germline gene, one junction end is altered; a read error may explain this. The chain employs TRBV7-7 and TRBJ2-5, with 7 bases lining up with TRBD1. The length of the CDR3 is 15 residues. Germline V gene sequence: CDR1 SSHAT, CDR2 FNYEAQ (reference sequence). CDR3 bases: TGTGCTAGCAGCTTAGGGGGCCGGGATCAAGAGACCCAGTACTTC. This translates into CASSLGGRDQETQYF.

This clone was picked up a small number of times. The chain couples TRBV6-6 to TRBJ1-1; a weak D match, TRBD1 (6 bases). Trimming took 5 bases from V and 1 from J, leaving 17 bases between them. The CDR3 is 16 amino acids. Germline-derived CDR1 and CDR2 are MNHNY and SVGAGI (reference sequence). Written as DNA, the CDR3 is TGTGCCAGCAGTACGACAGGTCGAGGGAGGAACACTGAAGCTTTCTTT. Its translation: CASSTTGRGRNTEAFF.

The gene calls are TRBV30 and TRBJ2-3, with D possibly being TRBD2 (6 bases). The CDR3 has 14 residues. Trimming left V 3 bases short and J 4 bases short, with 14 bases between. Germline V gives CDR1 GTSNPN, CDR2 SVGIG (reference sequence). CDR3 sequence: CAWSRGGKADTQYF. In DNA, the CDR3 is TGTGCCTGGAGCCGCGGCGGGAAGGCAGATACGCAGTATTTT.

The rearrangement joins TRBV7-8 to TRBJ2-5; 14 nucleotides agree with TRBD2. Germline V gives CDR1 SGHVS, CDR2 FQNEAQ. The CDR3 has 15 amino acids. V was pared by 5 bases and J by 5 bases, with 4 bases of the junction left unmatched. The CDR3 DNA reads TGTGCCAGCAGCCTGGGACTAGCGGGGGTGGAGACCCAGTACTTC. Amino acids: CASSLGLAGVETQYF.

This chain connects TRBV7-9 to TRBJ2-4, with D hard to call. This CDR3 is built from 12 residues. Germline V gene data show CDR1 as SEHNR and CDR2 as FQNEAQ (reference sequence). V was clipped by 3 bases and J by 2 bases, with 2 bases between them. The CDR3 reads CASSFPKNIQYF. The CDR3 DNA sequence: TGTGCCAGCAGCTTCCCCAAAAACATTCAGTACTTC. The full variable domain, completed using reference TRBV7-9 and TRBJ2-4, is DTGVSQNPRHKITKRGQNVTFRCDPISEHNRLYWYRQTLGQGPEFLTYFQNEAQLEKSRLLSDRFSAERPKGSFSTLEIQRTEQGDSAMYLCASSFPKNIQYFGAGTRLSVL.

The V and J genes are TRBV11-2 and TRBJ2-1; D is possibly TRBD1 (5 bases). The CDR3 spans 13 residues. The V and J ends lost 0 bases and 10 bases respectively, with 10 bases between them. CDR1 and CDR2 from the germline V gene are SGHAT and FQNNGV. The CDR3 loop reads CASSLEARAEQFF. CDR3 sequence (DNA): TGTGCCAGCAGCTTAGAGGCCAGGGCCGAGCAGTTCTTC. Full variable domain (remainder filled in from reference TRBV11-2 and TRBJ2-1): EAGVAQSPRYKIIEKRQSVAFWCNPISGHATLYWYQQILGQGPKLLIQFQNNGVVDDSQLPKDRFSAERLKGVDSTLKIQPAKLEDSAVYLCASSLEARAEQFFGPGTRLTVL.

DNA of the CDR3: TGTGCCAGCAGCGTAGCTGGGACGTCAAACTACGAGCAGTACTTC. This translates into CASSVAGTSNYEQYF. The chain is built from TRBV9 and TRBJ2-7; D is perhaps TRBD1 or TRBD2 (5 bases each). Germline V gives CDR1 SGDLS, CDR2 YYNGEE. The CDR3 is 15 residues long. V was trimmed by 0 bases and J by 3 bases, leaving 13 bases between them.

The V gene is TRBV11-2, the J gene TRBJ1-1; TRBD1 matches at 8 bases. The CDR3 contains 14 residues. Germline CDR1 reads SGHAT; CDR2 reads FQNNGV. V dropped 5 bases and J dropped 10; count of bases not matched to a gene: 12. Here the CDR3 DNA reads TGTGCCAGCAGCCCCTTCGGACAGGGCATAGGAGCTTTCTTT. This encodes CASSPFGQGIGAFF.

The chain carries TRBV5-6 and TRBJ1-2; D possibly corresponds to TRBD1 (5 bases). Germline lookup yields CDR1 SGHDT and CDR2 YYEEEE. V lost 4 bases and J 2 bases, leaving 12 bases between the germline ends. The CDR3 covers 14 residues. CDR3 DNA sequence: TGTGCCAGCAGCCCCTTAGACAGCAACTATGGCTACACCTTC. It encodes CASSPLDSNYGYTF.

This chain joins TRBV18 and TRBJ1-2; unclear D gene. The germline V gene has CDR1 KGHSH and CDR2 LQKENI. There are 15 residues in the CDR3. V lost 0 bases to trimming and J lost 2 bases, with 10 bases between them. DNA for the CDR3: TGTGCCAGCTCACCACCGAACACGGGGAACTATGGCTACACCTTC. As protein: CASSPPNTGNYGYTF.

The chain links TRBV28 to TRBJ2-4, with D hard to call. The CDR3 has 15 amino acids. Looked up from germline, CDR1 is MDHEN and CDR2 is SYDVKM. Trimming took off 6 bases at V and 7 bases at J, with 19 bases between the two ends. The DNA of the CDR3 is TGTGCCAGCAGAAGTCCGGCCGGGCAGAGGAACATTCAGTACTTC. Amino acids: CASRSPAGQRNIQYF.

This chain uses TRBV6-1 with TRBJ2-5, with TRBD2 matching 8 bases. This CDR3 comprises 13 residues. V trimming: 7 bases; J trimming: 4 bases; junction bases outside the gene matches: 5. Germline V gives CDR1 MNHNS, CDR2 SASEGT. In DNA, the CDR3 is TGTGCCAGCATCCCGGGAGGGCGAGAGACCCAGTACTTC. It is translated as CASIPGGRETQYF.

The gene calls are TRBV7-9 and TRBJ1-4; tentatively, D is TRBD1 (6 bases). CDR1 SEHNR and CDR2 FQNEAQ come from the germline V gene (reference sequence). The CDR3 totals 14 residues. V was trimmed by 4 bases and J by 7 bases, leaving 13 bases between them. CDR3 protein: CASSSVGAGEKLFF. As DNA, the CDR3 is TGTGCCAGCAGCTCAGTGGGGGCGGGTGAAAAACTGTTTTTT.

CDR3 DNA: TGTGCCAGCAGCTTATCCCACGACAATGAGCAGTTCTTC. Protein sequence: CASSLSHDNEQFF. V is TRBV7-9 and J is TRBJ2-1, with D hard to call. The CDR3 has 13 amino acids. Germline assignment: CDR1 SEHNR and CDR2 FQNEAQ (reference sequence). V was trimmed by 2 bases and J by 5 bases, leaving 7 bases between them.

V is TRBV28 and J is TRBJ1-5; no clear D gene. V was pared by 0 bases and J by 0 bases, with 6 bases between. This CDR3 contains 15 residues. Germline V gives CDR1 MDHEN, CDR2 SYDVKM. This CDR3 is CASSLWGNSNQPQHF. In DNA form, the CDR3 reads TGTGCCAGCAGTTTATGGGGAAATAGCAATCAGCCCCAGCATTTT.

This chain uses TRBV7-3 with TRBJ2-5, with 8 nucleotides matching TRBD1. CDR1 and CDR2 from the germline V gene are SGHTA and FQGTGA. This CDR3 spans 15 amino acids. Trimming cost V 1 base and J 2 bases; bases outside gene matches: 3. The CDR3 DNA sequence: TGTGCCAGCAGCTTAAGGGGGACAGGACAAGAGACCCAGTACTTC. Its translation: CASSLRGTGQETQYF.

The chain links TRBV21-1 to TRBJ2-2; the table's D call of TRBD2 was not tested on the DNA. TRBV21-1 is a documented pseudogene. The CDR3 is made up of 16 amino acids. The CDR3 is CASSMIGETGTGELFF. CDR3 DNA: TGTGCCAGCAGCATGATCGGCGAGACGGGCACCGGGGAGCTGTTTTTT.